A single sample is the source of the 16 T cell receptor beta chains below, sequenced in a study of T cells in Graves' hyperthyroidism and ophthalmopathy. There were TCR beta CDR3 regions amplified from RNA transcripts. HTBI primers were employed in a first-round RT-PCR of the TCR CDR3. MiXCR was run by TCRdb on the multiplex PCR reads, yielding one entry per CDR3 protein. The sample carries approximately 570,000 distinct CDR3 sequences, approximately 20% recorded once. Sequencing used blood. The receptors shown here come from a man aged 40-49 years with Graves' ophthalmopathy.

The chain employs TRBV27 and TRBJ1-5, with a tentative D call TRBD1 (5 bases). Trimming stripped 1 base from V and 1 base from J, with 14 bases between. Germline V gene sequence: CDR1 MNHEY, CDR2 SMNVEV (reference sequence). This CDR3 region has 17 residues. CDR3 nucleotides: TGTGCCAGCAGTTTATTTGGGGGGTTGACGAGCAATCAGCCCCAGCATTTT. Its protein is CASSLFGGLTSNQPQHF.

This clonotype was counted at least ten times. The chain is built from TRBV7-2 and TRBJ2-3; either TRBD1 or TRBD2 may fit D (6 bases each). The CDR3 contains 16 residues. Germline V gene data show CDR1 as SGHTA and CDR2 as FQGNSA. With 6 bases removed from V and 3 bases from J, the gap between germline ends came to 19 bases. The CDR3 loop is CASRDGGGSVTDTQYF. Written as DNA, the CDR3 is TGTGCCAGCAGGGACGGAGGGGGTTCGGTAACAGATACGCAGTATTTT.

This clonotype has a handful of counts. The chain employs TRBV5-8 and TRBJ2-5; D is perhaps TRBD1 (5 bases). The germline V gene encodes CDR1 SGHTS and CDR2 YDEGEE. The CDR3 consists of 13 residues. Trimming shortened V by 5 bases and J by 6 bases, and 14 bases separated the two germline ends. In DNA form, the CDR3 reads TGTGCCAGCAGTTTCTCCCAGGGAAAGACCCAGTACTTC. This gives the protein CASSFSQGKTQYF. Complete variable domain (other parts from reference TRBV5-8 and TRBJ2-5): EAGVTQSPTHLIKTRGQQATLRCSPISGHTSVYWYQQALGLGLQFLLWYDEGEERNRGNFPPRFSGRQFPNYSSELNVNALELEDSALYLCASSFSQGKTQYFGPGTRLLVL.

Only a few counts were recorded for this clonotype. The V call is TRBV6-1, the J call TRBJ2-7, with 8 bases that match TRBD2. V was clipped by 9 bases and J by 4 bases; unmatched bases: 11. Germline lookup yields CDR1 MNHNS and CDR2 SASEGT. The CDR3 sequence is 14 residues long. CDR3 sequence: CASRSGSGSYEQYF. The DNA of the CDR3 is TGTGCCAGTCGCTCGGGGAGCGGGAGTTACGAGCAGTACTTC.

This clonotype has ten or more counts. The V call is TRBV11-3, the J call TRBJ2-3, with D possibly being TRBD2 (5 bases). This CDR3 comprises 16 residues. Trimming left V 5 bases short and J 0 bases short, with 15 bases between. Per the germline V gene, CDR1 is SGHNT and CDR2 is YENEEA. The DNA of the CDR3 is TGTGCCAGCAGCACCCGCCTGCGGGCTAGCACAGATACGCAGTATTTT. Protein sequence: CASSTRLRASTDTQYF.

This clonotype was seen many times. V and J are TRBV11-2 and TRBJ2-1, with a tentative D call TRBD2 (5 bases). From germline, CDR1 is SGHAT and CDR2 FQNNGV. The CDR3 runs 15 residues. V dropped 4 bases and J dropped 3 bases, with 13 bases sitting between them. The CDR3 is CASSSRTGRYNEQFF. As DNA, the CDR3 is TGTGCCAGCAGCTCAAGGACTGGCCGCTACAATGAGCAGTTCTTC.

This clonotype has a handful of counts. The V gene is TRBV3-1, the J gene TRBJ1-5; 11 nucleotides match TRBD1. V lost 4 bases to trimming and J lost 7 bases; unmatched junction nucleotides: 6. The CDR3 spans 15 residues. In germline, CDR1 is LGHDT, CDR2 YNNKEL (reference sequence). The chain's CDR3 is CASSPDRGRLQPQHF. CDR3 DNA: TGTGCCAGCAGCCCGGACAGGGGGCGCCTCCAGCCCCAGCATTTT.

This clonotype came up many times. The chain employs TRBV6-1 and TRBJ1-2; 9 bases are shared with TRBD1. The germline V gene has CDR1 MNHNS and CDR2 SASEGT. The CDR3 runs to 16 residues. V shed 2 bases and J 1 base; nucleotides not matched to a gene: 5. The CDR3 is CASSERWDRVNYGYTF. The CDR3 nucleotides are TGTGCCAGCAGTGAAAGATGGGACAGGGTTAACTATGGCTACACCTTC.

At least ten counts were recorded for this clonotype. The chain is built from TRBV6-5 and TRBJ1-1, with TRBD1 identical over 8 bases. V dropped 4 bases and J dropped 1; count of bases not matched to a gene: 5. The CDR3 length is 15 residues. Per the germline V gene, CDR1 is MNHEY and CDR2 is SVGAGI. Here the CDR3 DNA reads TGTGCCAGCAGTTCCGGGACAGGCAAGAACACTGAAGCTTTCTTT. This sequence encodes CASSSGTGKNTEAFF.

CDR3 region: CAWSVTRANYGYTF. As DNA, the CDR3 is TGTGCCTGGAGTGTAACCAGGGCCAACTATGGCTACACCTTC. The genes are TRBV30 and TRBJ1-2; D may be TRBD1 (5 bases). V lost 0 bases and J lost 2, with 10 bases in between. Germline CDR1 and CDR2: GTSNPN and SVGIG (reference sequence). The CDR3 is 14 amino acids. The variable domain in full, completed from reference TRBV30 and TRBJ1-2, reads SQTIHQWPATLVQPVGSPLSLECTVEGTSNPNLYWYRQAAGRGLQLLFYSVGIGQISSEVPQNLSASRPQDRQFILSSKKLLLSDSGFYLCAWSVTRANYGYTFGSGTRLTVV.

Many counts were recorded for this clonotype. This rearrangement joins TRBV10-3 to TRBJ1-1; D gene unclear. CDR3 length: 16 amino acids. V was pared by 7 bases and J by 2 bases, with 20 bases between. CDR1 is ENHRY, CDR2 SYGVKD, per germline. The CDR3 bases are TGTGCCATCAACCCACGGCGGAGGGCCGGAAACACTGAAGCTTTCTTT. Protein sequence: CAINPRRRAGNTEAFF.

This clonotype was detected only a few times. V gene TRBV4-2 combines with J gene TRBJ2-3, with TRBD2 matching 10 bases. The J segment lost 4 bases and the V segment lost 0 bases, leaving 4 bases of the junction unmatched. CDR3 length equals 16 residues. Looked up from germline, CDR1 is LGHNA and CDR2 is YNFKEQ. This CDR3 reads CASSQDMSGGADTQYF. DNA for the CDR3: TGTGCCAGCAGCCAAGATATGAGCGGGGGGGCAGATACGCAGTATTTT.

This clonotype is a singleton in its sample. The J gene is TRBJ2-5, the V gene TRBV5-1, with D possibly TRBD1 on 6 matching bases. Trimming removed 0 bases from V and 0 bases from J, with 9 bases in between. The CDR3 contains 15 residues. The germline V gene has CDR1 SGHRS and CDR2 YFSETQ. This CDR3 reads CASSLGTEYQETQYF. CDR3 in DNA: TGCGCCAGCAGCTTGGGGACAGAGTACCAAGAGACCCAGTACTTC. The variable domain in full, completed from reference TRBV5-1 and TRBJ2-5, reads KAGVTQTPRYLIKTRGQQVTLSCSPISGHRSVSWYQQTPGQGLQFLFEYFSETQRNKGNFPGRFSGRQFSNSRSEMNVSTLELGDSALYLCASSLGTEYQETQYFGPGTRLLVL.

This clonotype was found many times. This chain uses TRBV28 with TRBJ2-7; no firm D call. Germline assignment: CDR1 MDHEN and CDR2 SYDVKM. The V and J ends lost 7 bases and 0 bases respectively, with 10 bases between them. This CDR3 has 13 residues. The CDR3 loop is CASIERNSYEQYF. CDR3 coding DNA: TGTGCCAGCATCGAGCGAAACTCCTACGAGCAGTACTTC.

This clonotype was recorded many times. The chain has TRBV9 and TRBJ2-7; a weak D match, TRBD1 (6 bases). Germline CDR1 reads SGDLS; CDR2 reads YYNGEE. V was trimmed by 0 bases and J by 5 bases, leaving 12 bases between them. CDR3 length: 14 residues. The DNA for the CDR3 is TGTGCCAGCAGCGTAGATCAGGGGATCCACGAGCAGTACTTC. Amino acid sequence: CASSVDQGIHEQYF.

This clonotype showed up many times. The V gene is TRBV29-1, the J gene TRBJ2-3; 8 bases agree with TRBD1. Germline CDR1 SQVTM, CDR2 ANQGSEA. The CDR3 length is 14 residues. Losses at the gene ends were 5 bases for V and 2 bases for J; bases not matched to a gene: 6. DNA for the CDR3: TGCAGCGTTATGACAGGGGTCCTCACAGATACGCAGTATTTT. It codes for CSVMTGVLTDTQYF.